The entry below describes one T cell receptor (beta chain). A much larger clone lies one base from this, so it may be a read error. Because it lacks the conserved phenylalanine or tryptophan at the end, this CDR3 is likely a read error. Arm-PCR of CDR3 regions and iRepertoire HTBI primers were used to build TCR beta libraries. TCRdb itself ran the multiplex PCR reads through MiXCR, one entry per CDR3 protein. The sample lists approximately 470,000 distinct CDR3 sequences; around 15% were seen once. These data originate in a study of regulatory T cells in long-lasting Graves disease. The wider study: Recently diagnosed Graves' patients had received antithyroid drugs for under 3 months.

Losses at the gene ends were 3 bases for V and 4 bases for J; bases not matched to a gene: 14. CDR3 length: 18 residues. Germline CDR1 MDHEN, CDR2 SYDVKM. Stated time point: newly diagnosed GD, antithyroid drugs for less than 3 months. PBMC RNA served as the TCR library source. It was American Thyroid Association guidelines that determined Graves' disease diagnosis. The sample also formed part of further work on T cells in Graves' hyperthyroidism and ophthalmopathy. That study reports: An initial round of RT-PCR targeting the TCR CDR3 relied on the HTBI primer set.

The sequence came from a man aged 40-50 years with Graves disease. V is TRBV28 and J is TRBJ2-4, with 8 bases aligning to TRBD1. Here the sequenced sample was peripheral blood mononuclear cells (PBMCs), taken at new diagnosis, from a patient treated with antithyroid drugs. CDR3 nucleotide sequence: TGTGCCAGCAGTTTGGGTCTGTGGGGACAGGAAGGGAAAAACATTCAGTACGTC. Protein product: CASSLGLWGQEGKNIQYV.